This TCR beta chain comes out of a study of T-cell reconstitution after alpha-beta-depleted transplantation in children. General study findings and limits: Where alpha-beta T cells came from about two months after transplant was reportedly several hundred expanded graft clones. Newly generated T cells supplied most T-cell counts and diversity one year post-transplant. Surviving recipient T cells and thymic progenitors accounted for the high day-60 TCRbeta diversity observed in some patients.

Using unique molecular identifiers, the investigators prepared the TCRbeta library. TCRdb processed the PCR reads anew with MiXCR; each CDR3 protein has one entry. Of about 510,000 distinct CDR3 sequences in the sample, roughly an eighth are singletons; the top ten hold around 15%. J gave up 0 bases and V 3 bases, and 4 bases lay outside the gene matches. This CDR3 region has 16 residues. Worth noting for this clonotype: Its cognate antigen is unknown.

This receptor was taken from a female patient aged 2-10 years who had a stem cell transplant for aplastic anemia, so the T cells may come from the graft donor. The source material was PBMCs, mostly from graft donor cells, sampled 180 days after TCRalphabeta/CD19-depleted stem cell transplant. J is TRBJ2-7 and V is TRBV12-3 or TRBV12-4; TRBD2 agrees at 11 bases. In DNA form, the CDR3 reads TGTGCCAGCAGTTTCTTACTAGCGGGAGTCTCCTACGAGCAGTACTTC. This gives the protein CASSFLLAGVSYEQYF.